Below are 4 T cell receptor beta chains sequenced from a single sample in a study of shared clonotypes between healthy human individuals. The repertoire was sequenced with immunoSEQ multiplex PCR; TCRdb's copy has only in-frame clones and lacks some. The profile shows nearly 2 million clones, approximately 95% of them singletons. The naive CD8 fraction comprised CD45RO-negative cells positively selected for CCR7 and excluded terminally differentiated effector memory CD45RA+ cells. Sample: naive CD8+ T cells sorted from blood. These receptors originate from a man aged 18 to 29 in good health.

CDR3 amino acids: CAWNAGVWYSPLHF. The DNA for the CDR3 is TGTGCCTGGAACGCAGGGGTTTGGTACTCACCCCTCCACTTT. V and J are TRBV30 and TRBJ1-6; tentatively, D is TRBD1 (6 bases). V lost 4 bases and J 10 bases, leaving 17 bases between the germline ends. This CDR3 contains 14 residues. The V gene's germline CDR1 is GTSNPN and CDR2 SVGIG (reference sequence).

The CDR3 DNA follows: TGTGCCAGCAGTTACGGGGGGCAGAACTACGAGCAGTACTTC. Its protein product is CASSYGGQNYEQYF. The V gene is TRBV7-9, the J gene TRBJ2-7, with TRBD2 as a possible D gene (7 bases). Germline CDR1 is SEHNR and CDR2 is FQNEAQ (reference sequence). The germline V and J ends were trimmed by 6 bases and 3 bases, with 15 bases remaining between them. The CDR3 consists of 14 residues.

This rearrangement joins TRBV21-1 to TRBJ2-5; the table's D call TRBD2 went unverified against the DNA. TRBV21-1 is recorded as a pseudogene. CDR3 length: 18 amino acids. The CDR3 bases are TGTGCCAGCAGCTCCCCGGGGGGGGGACTAGCGGGACTAGAGACCCAGTACTTC. This translates into CASSSPGGGLAGLETQYF.

J is TRBJ2-7 and V is TRBV13; 7 bases are shared with TRBD1. The germline gives CDR1 PRHDT, CDR2 FYEKMQ (reference sequence). CDR3 length: 15 amino acids. The V segment lost 0 bases and the J segment 5 bases; nucleotides outside the gene matches: 7. CDR3 in DNA: TGTGCCAGCAGCTTAGGTGCAGGGGGAAGGGACGAGCAGTACTTC. Residues: CASSLGAGGRDEQYF.